Sequencing of this T cell receptor beta chain was carried out in a study of a mutant IDH1 vaccine in newly diagnosed glioma. Study-wide background: Pretreatment consisted of radiotherapy, temozolomide, or both, with most receiving both. General observations from the study: Pseudoprogression apparently tracked independently of changes in top peripheral T cell clonotypes.

Sequenced by immunoSEQ multiplex PCR; TCRdb stores in-frame clones only, minus some. This table holds 30,000 to 40,000 clones, about nine tenths found once. Time point here: baseline, week 1 (first vaccination visit). Sample treatment: pre-vaccination baseline after standard-of-care therapy. New WHO grade 3 or 4 IDH1-mutant, ATRX-lost astrocytomas were present in all donors. V gave up 5 bases and J gave up 1 base; unmatched junction bases: 3. This CDR3 has 14 residues. Germline values: CDR1 WSHSY, CDR2 SAAADI. In regard to this clone: What it recognizes is unknown.

The gene calls are TRBV10-2 and TRBJ1-1; 8 bases are shared with TRBD1. Sequencing was performed on PBMCs, taken from a glioma patient treated with radiotherapy, temozolomide or both. This clonotype was sampled from a man between 18 and 29 years old with glioma. The DNA for the CDR3 is TGCGCCAGCAGTAAGGGACAGGCGAACACTGAAGCTTTCTTT. Its protein product is CASSKGQANTEAFF.